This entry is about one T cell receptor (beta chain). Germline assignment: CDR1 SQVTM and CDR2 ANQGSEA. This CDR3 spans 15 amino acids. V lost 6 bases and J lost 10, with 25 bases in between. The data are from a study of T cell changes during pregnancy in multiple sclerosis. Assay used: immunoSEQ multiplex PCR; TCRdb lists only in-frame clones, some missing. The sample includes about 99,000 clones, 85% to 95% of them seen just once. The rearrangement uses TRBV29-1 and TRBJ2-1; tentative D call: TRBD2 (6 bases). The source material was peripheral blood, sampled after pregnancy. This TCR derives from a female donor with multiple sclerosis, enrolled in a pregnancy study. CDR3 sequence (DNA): TGCAGCGTGGTAGGACTACCTTACCGTGGAATGGAGCAGTTCTTC. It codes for CSVVGLPYRGMEQFF.